The 30 T cell receptor beta chains reported below all come from one sample, sequenced in a study of OX40 agonist ivuxolimab in advanced cancers. Sequencing was performed with immunoSEQ multiplex PCR; in TCRdb, only in-frame clones are kept and a portion is missing. The data hold 65,000 to 75,000 clones, with around 86% observed a single time. Sequences were derived from CD4+ or CD8+ T cells sorted from blood, sampled in a trial of the OX40 agonist ivuxolimab. Receptor source: an adult with an advanced solid tumor such as melanoma, head and neck, liver or kidney cancer.

CDR3 sequence reads: CASSPDTYQPQHF. The DNA for the CDR3 is TGTGCCAGCTCACCGGACACATATCAGCCCCAGCATTTT. J is TRBJ1-5 and V is TRBV18; D may be TRBD1 (5 bases). The CDR3 spans 13 residues. The germline gives CDR1 KGHSH, CDR2 LQKENI. With 3 bases removed from V and 5 bases from J, the gap between germline ends came to 8 bases.

This rearrangement joins TRBV7-2 to TRBJ2-1, with D unclear. This CDR3 region has 12 residues. Trimming took 2 bases from V and 15 from J, leaving 14 bases between them. CDR1 is SGHTA, CDR2 FQGNSA, per germline. The CDR3 spells CASSLSGDSRFF. CDR3 nucleotide sequence: TGTGCCAGCAGCTTATCGGGTGACTCTCGGTTCTTC.

The chain is built from TRBV6-1 and TRBJ1-5, with 9 bases matching TRBD1. Germline loops: CDR1 MNHNS, CDR2 SASEGT. V gave up 4 bases and J gave up 0 bases; unmatched junction bases: 7. The CDR3 sequence is 17 residues long. The CDR3 spells CASSAGDRANSNQPQHF. CDR3 nucleotides: TGTGCCAGCAGTGCAGGGGACAGGGCTAATAGCAATCAGCCCCAGCATTTT.

This clone was detected a few times. The chain couples TRBV4-1 to TRBJ1-5, with D possibly TRBD1 on 6 matching bases. The CDR3 consists of 15 residues. CDR1 is MGHRA, CDR2 YSYEKL, per germline. Trimming removed 5 bases at V and 0 bases at J, with 11 bases between. The CDR3 DNA reads TGCGCCAGCAGCAGGGCAGGGGATAGCAATCAGCCCCAGCATTTT. Protein sequence: CASSRAGDSNQPQHF.

The genes are TRBV28 and TRBJ1-2; the D gene is possibly TRBD1 (5 bases). Germline lookup yields CDR1 MDHEN and CDR2 SYDVKM. Trimming shortened V by 2 bases and J by 4 bases, and 17 bases separated the two germline ends. This CDR3 contains 16 residues. The CDR3 reads CASSLPRRGSSYGYTF. The CDR3 nucleotides are TGTGCCAGCAGTTTACCGCGGCGGGGGTCAAGCTATGGCTACACCTTC.

This chain uses TRBV11-2 with TRBJ1-1; D gene ambiguous. Looked up from germline, CDR1 is SGHAT and CDR2 is FQNNGV. V was shortened by 2 bases and J by 1 base, with 11 bases between the two germline ends. The CDR3 covers 15 residues. This CDR3 is CASSLRRGGNTEAFF. The DNA of the CDR3 is TGTGCCAGCAGCTTACGCCGTGGAGGGAACACTGAAGCTTTCTTT.

The rearrangement joins TRBV7-2 to TRBJ2-7; D possibly uses TRBD1 or TRBD2 (6 bases each). Looked up from germline, CDR1 is SGHTA and CDR2 is FQGNSA. V lost 6 bases and J lost 3, with 12 bases in between. The CDR3 spans 13 residues. CDR3 protein: CASRPGAVYEQYF. CDR3 nucleotide sequence: TGTGCCAGCAGACCGGGGGCAGTCTACGAGCAGTACTTC. The whole variable domain, remainder taken from reference TRBV7-2 and TRBJ2-7, is GAGVSQSPSNKVTEKGKDVELRCDPISGHTALYWYRQSLGQGLEFLIYFQGNSAPDKSGLPSDRFSAERTGGSVSTLTIQRTQQEDSAVYLCASRPGAVYEQYFGPGTRLTVT.

Here the CDR3 DNA reads TGTGCCATCAGTGAGACAAGACAAGCTTTCTTT. This gives the protein CAISETRQAFF. The chain employs TRBV10-3 and TRBJ1-1; D remains ambiguous. The ends were cut back, 2 bases at V and 9 bases at J, with 7 bases in the middle. CDR3 length: 11 residues. CDR1 and CDR2 from the germline V gene are ENHRY and SYGVKD.

The CDR3 spells CASSLRTSGRTHEQYF. DNA of the CDR3: TGTGCCAGCAGTTTAAGGACTAGCGGGAGAACCCACGAGCAGTACTTC. The rearrangement links TRBV27 to TRBJ2-7; 13 bases match TRBD2. Germline V gives CDR1 MNHEY, CDR2 SMNVEV (reference sequence). Trimming cost V 2 bases and J 5 bases; bases outside gene matches: 6. The CDR3 covers 16 residues.

The chain recombines TRBV27 with TRBJ2-3; D may be TRBD2 (5 bases). The germline gives CDR1 MNHEY, CDR2 SMNVEV (reference sequence). The V end was cut by 3 bases, the J end by 4 bases, with 20 bases between. The CDR3 covers 17 residues. The CDR3 DNA sequence: TGTGCCAGCAGTTTTTCTGCCGCTACTAGTCGGGCAGATACGCAGTATTTT. Protein sequence: CASSFSAATSRADTQYF.

The chain employs TRBV7-6 and TRBJ2-7; D remains unclear. From germline, CDR1 is SGHVS and CDR2 FNYEAQ. This CDR3 comprises 10 residues. V gave up 3 bases and J gave up 5 bases, with 2 bases separating them. CDR3 amino acids: CASSLDEQYF. For the CDR3, the DNA is TGTGCCAGCAGCTTGGACGAGCAGTACTTC.

In this sample, this clone turned up once. This chain links TRBV27 with TRBJ2-7; D remains ambiguous. CDR3 length: 14 residues. The germline V gene encodes CDR1 MNHEY and CDR2 SMNVEV (reference sequence). V was cut by 2 bases and J by 5 bases, with 13 bases left in between. Here the CDR3 DNA reads TGTGCCAGCAGTTTACAAGGGCTGTCGGACGAGCAGTACTTC. Encoded protein: CASSLQGLSDEQYF.

This clone was counted a few times. V is TRBV6-5 and J is TRBJ2-7, with D uncertain. CDR1 is MNHEY and CDR2 is SVGAGI in the germline V gene. The CDR3 covers 13 residues. V dropped 1 base and J dropped 9 bases, with 13 bases sitting between them. The CDR3 coding sequence is TGTGCCAGCAGTTACTTTCAATATGGTGGGCAGTACTTC. It yields the protein CASSYFQYGGQYF.

This clone occurred once. This chain uses TRBV7-9 with TRBJ1-5, with D unresolved. Between the trimmed V and J ends, which lost 3 bases and 8 bases, there was a span of 11 bases. This CDR3 is built from 13 residues. Germline lookup yields CDR1 SEHNR and CDR2 FQNEAQ (reference sequence). DNA for the CDR3: TGTGCCAGCAGCTTGAGCACGGGGAAGCCCCAGCATTTT. It specifies CASSLSTGKPQHF.

The J gene is TRBJ2-7, the V gene TRBV19; D ambiguous. With 5 bases removed from V and 8 bases from J, the gap between germline ends came to 22 bases. This CDR3 contains 15 residues. Germline CDR1 reads LNHDA; CDR2 reads SQIVND (reference sequence). CDR3 loop: CASSSTGPFSSQQYF. CDR3 DNA: TGTGCCAGTAGTTCCACGGGCCCCTTTTCATCCCAGCAGTACTTC.

This clone was observed once. V and J are TRBV6-1 and TRBJ2-7; D not resolved. The length of the CDR3 is 15 residues. V was cut by 7 bases and J by 3 bases, with 19 bases left in between. Per germline, CDR1 MNHNS and CDR2 SASEGT. The CDR3 here is CASKPGKGLRYEQYV. Written as DNA, the CDR3 is TGTGCCAGCAAGCCAGGAAAGGGCCTACGCTACGAGCAGTACGTC.

This clone occurred a few times. The CDR3 sequence is CASSAGTGSHYEQYF. The CDR3 coding sequence is TGTGCCAGCTCAGCTGGGACAGGGAGTCACTACGAGCAGTACTTC. The V and J genes are TRBV18 and TRBJ2-7; the match to TRBD1 covers 9 bases. V gave up 5 bases and J gave up 3 bases; unmatched junction bases: 8. This CDR3 is 15 amino acids long. Germline V gene data show CDR1 as KGHSH and CDR2 as LQKENI.

J is TRBJ2-7 and V is TRBV13, with 10 bases matching TRBD1. Germline lookup yields CDR1 PRHDT and CDR2 FYEKMQ (reference sequence). Trimming took 0 bases from V and 4 from J; bases not matched to a gene: 0. The CDR3 contains 14 residues. CDR3 nucleotides: TGTGCCAGCAGCTTAGGGGGACAGGGGTACGAGCAGTACTTC. Translated: CASSLGGQGYEQYF.

This chain uses TRBV7-3 with TRBJ1-1; TRBD1 matches at 7 bases. Germline V lookup: CDR1 SGHTA, CDR2 FQGTGA. V lost 2 bases, J lost 4 bases, and 10 bases stayed unmatched. The CDR3 length is 16 residues. CDR3 DNA sequence: TGTGCCAGCAGCTTATGGGGCCAGGGGGTAGGCACTGAAGCTTTCTTT. Translation gives CASSLWGQGVGTEAFF.

There are a few counts of this clone. The V call is TRBV30, the J call TRBJ1-5; the D is unclear. The CDR3 runs to 13 residues. Germline V lookup: CDR1 GTSNPN, CDR2 SVGIG (reference sequence). Between the trimmed V and J ends, which lost 5 bases and 3 bases, there was a span of 11 bases. The CDR3 region has the DNA TGTGCCTGGGCCACTAGGGTCAATCAGCCCCAGCATTTT. Translation: CAWATRVNQPQHF.

This chain links TRBV5-5 with TRBJ1-2, with D uncertain. The V gene lost 0 bases and the J gene lost 1 base, with 16 bases spanning the gap. The V gene's germline CDR1 is SGHKS and CDR2 YYEKEE (reference sequence). The CDR3 is 17 residues long. The CDR3 here is CASSLVKHGSGNYGYTF. CDR3 sequence (DNA): TGTGCCAGCAGCTTGGTAAAACACGGATCGGGTAACTATGGCTACACCTTC.

This chain uses TRBV20-1 with TRBJ1-1; TRBD1 matches 8 bases. The germline V gene has CDR1 DFQATT and CDR2 SNEGSKA (reference sequence). CDR3 length equals 11 residues. The chain's CDR3 is CSGQGNTEAFF. For the CDR3, the DNA is TGCAGCGGACAGGGGAACACTGAAGCTTTCTTT.

The chain is built from TRBV7-8 and TRBJ1-5; tentatively, D is TRBD1 (5 bases). Looked up from germline, CDR1 is SGHVS and CDR2 is FQNEAQ. CDR3 length: 13 amino acids. Trimming stripped 5 bases from V and 6 bases from J, with 11 bases between. The CDR3 nucleotides read TGTGCCAGCAGCCGAGGGGATACTCAGCCCCAGCATTTT. Its translation is CASSRGDTQPQHF.

The chain links TRBV29-1 to TRBJ1-2, with D perhaps matching TRBD1 (6 bases). V lost 5 bases and J lost 2, with 18 bases in between. The length of the CDR3 is 15 residues. CDR1 is SQVTM, CDR2 ANQGSEA, per germline. This CDR3 is CSVPSSLTGNYGYTF. CDR3 sequence (DNA): TGCAGCGTTCCTTCCTCTCTAACAGGGAACTATGGCTACACCTTC.

The chain is built from TRBV5-6 and TRBJ1-1; 7 bases are a match to TRBD1. Germline-derived CDR1 and CDR2 are SGHDT and YYEEEE. V was pared by 1 base and J by 4 bases, with 13 bases of the junction left unmatched. The length of the CDR3 is 17 residues. The chain's CDR3 is CASSLTTGDDLGTEAFF. In nucleotides, the CDR3 is TGTGCCAGCAGCTTGACCACAGGGGATGATTTGGGCACTGAAGCTTTCTTT.

As regards this clone: One end of the junction varies from germline; a read error may be responsible. Additional DNA sequences in this sample encode the identical CDR3. This chain's CDR3 is CAWRAQHNTGELFF. In nucleotides, the CDR3 is TGTGCCTGGAGGGCCCAACACAACACCGGAGAGCTGTTTTTT. The chain is built from TRBV30 and TRBJ2-2; D is uncertain. Germline V gene lookup returns CDR1 GTSNPN and CDR2 SVGIG (reference sequence). CDR3 length equals 14 residues. Filled out from reference TRBV30 and TRBJ2-2, the complete variable domain reads SQTIHQWPATLVQPVGSPLSLECTVEGTSNPNLYWYRQAAGRGLQLLFYSVGIGQISSEVPQNLSASRPQDRQFILSSKKLLLSDSGFYLCAWRAQHNTGELFFGEGSRLTVL.

V is TRBV7-9 and J is TRBJ2-3, with D perhaps TRBD2 (6 bases). V lost 5 bases and J 2 bases, leaving 17 bases between the germline ends. Germline CDR1 and CDR2: SEHNR and FQNEAQ (reference sequence). There are 16 residues in the CDR3. CDR3 sequence (DNA): TGTGCCAGCAGCCCTCCGGGACTCGTCTTCACAGATACGCAGTATTTT. It codes for CASSPPGLVFTDTQYF.

This chain joins TRBV4-3 and TRBJ2-1; 8 bases agree with TRBD2. The CDR3 totals 13 residues. Trimming cost V 0 bases and J 10 bases; bases outside gene matches: 2. CDR1 is LGHNA and CDR2 is YSLEER in the germline V gene. This chain's CDR3 is CASSQEPGGEQFF. CDR3 nucleotides: TGCGCCAGCAGCCAAGAACCGGGGGGGGAGCAGTTCTTC.

The chain recombines TRBV30 with TRBJ2-1; maybe TRBD2 (5 bases). The CDR3 covers 11 residues. Trimming shortened V by 3 bases and J by 6 bases, and 6 bases separated the two germline ends. CDR1 and CDR2 (germline): GTSNPN, SVGIG (reference sequence). As DNA, the CDR3 is TGTGCCTGGAGGGAGGTCAATGAGCAGTTCTTC. As protein: CAWREVNEQFF.

V is TRBV19 and J is TRBJ1-5; 12 bases map to TRBD1. This CDR3 has 16 residues. V was clipped by 4 bases and J by 1 base; unmatched bases: 2. Germline V gene data show CDR1 as LNHDA and CDR2 as SQIVND (reference sequence). The DNA for the CDR3 is TGTGCCAGTAGTAGGGGACAGGGGGCGAGCAATCAGCCCCAGCATTTT. Its translation: CASSRGQGASNQPQHF. Full variable domain (remainder filled in from reference TRBV19 and TRBJ1-5): DGGITQSPKYLFRKEGQNVTLSCEQNLNHDAMYWYRQDPGQGLRLIYYSQIVNDFQKGDIAEGYSVSREKKESFPLTVTSAQKNPTAFYLCASSRGQGASNQPQHFGDGTRLSIL.